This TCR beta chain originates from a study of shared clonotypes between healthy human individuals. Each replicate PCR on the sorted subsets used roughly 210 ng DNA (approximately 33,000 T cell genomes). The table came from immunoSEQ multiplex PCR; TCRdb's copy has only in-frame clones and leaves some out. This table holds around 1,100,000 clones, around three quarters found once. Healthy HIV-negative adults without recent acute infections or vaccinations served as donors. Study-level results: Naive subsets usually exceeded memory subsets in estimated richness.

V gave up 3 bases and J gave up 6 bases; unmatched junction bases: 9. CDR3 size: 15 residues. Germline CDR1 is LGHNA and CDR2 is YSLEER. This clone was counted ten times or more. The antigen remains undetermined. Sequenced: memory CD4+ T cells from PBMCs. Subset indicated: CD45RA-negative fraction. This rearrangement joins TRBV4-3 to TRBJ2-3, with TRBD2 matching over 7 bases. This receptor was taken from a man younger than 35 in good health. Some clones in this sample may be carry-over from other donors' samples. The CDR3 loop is CASSHSGRVTDTQYF. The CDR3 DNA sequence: TGCGCCAGCAGCCATAGTGGGAGGGTCACGGATACGCAGTATTTT.